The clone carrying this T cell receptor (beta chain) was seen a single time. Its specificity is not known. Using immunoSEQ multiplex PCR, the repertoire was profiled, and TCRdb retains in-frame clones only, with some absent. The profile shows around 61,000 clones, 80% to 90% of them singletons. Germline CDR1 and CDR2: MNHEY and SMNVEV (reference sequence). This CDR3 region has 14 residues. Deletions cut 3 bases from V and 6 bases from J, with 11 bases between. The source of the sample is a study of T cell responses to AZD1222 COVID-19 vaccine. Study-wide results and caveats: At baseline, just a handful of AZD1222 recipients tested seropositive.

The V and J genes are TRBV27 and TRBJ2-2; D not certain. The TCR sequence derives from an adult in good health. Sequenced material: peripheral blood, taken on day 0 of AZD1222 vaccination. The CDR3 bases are TGTGCCAGCAGTTTCGGCGGCGGACCCGGGGAGCTGTTTTTT. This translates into CASSFGGGPGELFF.